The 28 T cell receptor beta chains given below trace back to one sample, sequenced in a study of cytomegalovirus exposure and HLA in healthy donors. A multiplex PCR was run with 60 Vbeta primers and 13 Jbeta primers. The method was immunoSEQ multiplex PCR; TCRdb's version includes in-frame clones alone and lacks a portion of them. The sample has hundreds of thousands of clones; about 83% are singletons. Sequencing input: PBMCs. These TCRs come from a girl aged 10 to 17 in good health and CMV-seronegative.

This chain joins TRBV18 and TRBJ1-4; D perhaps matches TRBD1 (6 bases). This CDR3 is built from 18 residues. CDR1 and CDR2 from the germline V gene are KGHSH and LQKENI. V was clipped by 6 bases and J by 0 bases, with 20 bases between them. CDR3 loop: CASSQGQPGYATNEKLFF. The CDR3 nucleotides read TGTGCCAGCTCCCAAGGACAGCCCGGCTATGCAACTAATGAAAAACTGTTTTTT.

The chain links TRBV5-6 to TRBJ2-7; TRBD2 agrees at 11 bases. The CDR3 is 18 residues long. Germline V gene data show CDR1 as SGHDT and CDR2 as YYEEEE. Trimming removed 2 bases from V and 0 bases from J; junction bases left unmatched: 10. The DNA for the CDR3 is TGTGCCAGCAGCTTCCCCCCCCGACTAGCGGGGAACTCCTACGAGCAGTACTTC. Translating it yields CASSFPPRLAGNSYEQYF. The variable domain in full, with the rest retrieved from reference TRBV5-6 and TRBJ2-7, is DAGVTQSPTHLIKTRGQQVTLRCSPKSGHDTVSWYQQALGQGPQFIFQYYEEEERQRGNFPDRFSGHQFPNYSSELNVNALLLGDSALYLCASSFPPRLAGNSYEQYFGPGTRLTVT.

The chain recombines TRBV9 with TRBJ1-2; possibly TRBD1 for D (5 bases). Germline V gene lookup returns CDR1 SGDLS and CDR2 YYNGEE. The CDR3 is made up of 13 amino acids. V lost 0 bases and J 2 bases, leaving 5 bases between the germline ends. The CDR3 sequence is CASSVAGNYGYTF. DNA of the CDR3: TGTGCCAGCAGCGTAGCAGGGAACTATGGCTACACCTTC.

The CDR3 nucleotides are TGTGCCAGCAGCCGGAACACTGAAGCTTTCTTT. It translates to CASSRNTEAFF. This chain joins TRBV5-6 and TRBJ1-1; D is unclear. Germline CDR1 SGHDT, CDR2 YYEEEE. V lost 4 bases to trimming and J lost 1 base, with 2 bases between them. The CDR3 runs to 11 residues.

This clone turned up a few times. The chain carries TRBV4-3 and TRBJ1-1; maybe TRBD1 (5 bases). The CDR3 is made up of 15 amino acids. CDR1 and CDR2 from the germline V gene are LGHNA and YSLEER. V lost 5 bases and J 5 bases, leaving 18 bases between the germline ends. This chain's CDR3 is CASSYRETGETEAFF. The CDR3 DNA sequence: TGCGCCAGCAGCTATCGTGAAACAGGTGAGACTGAAGCTTTCTTT.

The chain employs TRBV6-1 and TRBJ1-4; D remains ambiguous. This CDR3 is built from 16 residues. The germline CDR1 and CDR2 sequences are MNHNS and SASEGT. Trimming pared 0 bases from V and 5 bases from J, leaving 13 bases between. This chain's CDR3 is CASSEAGSHMNEKLFF. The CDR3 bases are TGTGCCAGCAGTGAAGCGGGGAGCCATATGAATGAAAAACTGTTTTTT.

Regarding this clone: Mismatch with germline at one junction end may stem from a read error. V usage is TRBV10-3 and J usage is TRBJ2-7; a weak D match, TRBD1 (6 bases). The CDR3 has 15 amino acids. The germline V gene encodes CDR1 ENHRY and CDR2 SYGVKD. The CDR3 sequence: CANSQLDSPPYEQYF. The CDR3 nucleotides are TGTGCCAACAGTCAATTGGACAGTCCGCCCTACGAGCAGTACTTC.

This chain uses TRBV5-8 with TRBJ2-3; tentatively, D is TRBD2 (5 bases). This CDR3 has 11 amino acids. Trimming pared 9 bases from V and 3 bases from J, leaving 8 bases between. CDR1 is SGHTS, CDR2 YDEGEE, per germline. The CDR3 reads CANLATDTQYF. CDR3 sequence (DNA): TGTGCCAACTTAGCGACAGATACGCAGTATTTT.

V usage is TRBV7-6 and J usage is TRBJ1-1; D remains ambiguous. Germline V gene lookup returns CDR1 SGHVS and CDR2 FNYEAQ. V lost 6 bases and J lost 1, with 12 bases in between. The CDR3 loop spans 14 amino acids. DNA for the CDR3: TGTGCCAGCAGTCCTAACACAGCGAACACTGAAGCTTTCTTT. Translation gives CASSPNTANTEAFF.

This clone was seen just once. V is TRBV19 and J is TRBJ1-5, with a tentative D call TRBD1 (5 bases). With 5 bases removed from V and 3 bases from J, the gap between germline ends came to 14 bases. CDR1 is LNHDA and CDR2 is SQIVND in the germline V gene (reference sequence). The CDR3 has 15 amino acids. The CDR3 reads CASSGTQGHNQPQHF. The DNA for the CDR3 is TGTGCCAGTAGTGGAACGCAGGGCCACAATCAGCCCCAGCATTTT.

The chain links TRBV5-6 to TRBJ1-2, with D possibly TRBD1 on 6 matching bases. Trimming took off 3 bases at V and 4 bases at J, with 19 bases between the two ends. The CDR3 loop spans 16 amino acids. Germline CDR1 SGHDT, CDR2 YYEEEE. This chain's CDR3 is CASSYVGAWGRYGYTF. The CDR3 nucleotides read TGTGCCAGCAGCTATGTGGGGGCCTGGGGTCGCTATGGCTACACCTTC.

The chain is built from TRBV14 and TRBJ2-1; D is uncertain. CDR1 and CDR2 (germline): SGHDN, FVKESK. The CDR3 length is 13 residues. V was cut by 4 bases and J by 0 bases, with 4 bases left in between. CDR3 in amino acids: CASSPRSYNEQFF. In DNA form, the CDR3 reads TGTGCCAGCAGCCCCCGCTCCTACAATGAGCAGTTCTTC.

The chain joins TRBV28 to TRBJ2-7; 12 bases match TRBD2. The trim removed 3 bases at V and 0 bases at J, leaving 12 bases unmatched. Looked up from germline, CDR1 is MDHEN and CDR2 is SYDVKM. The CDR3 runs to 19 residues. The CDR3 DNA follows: TGTGCCAGCAGTTTTTCGTCTAGCGGGAGGGCCATAATCTCCTACGAGCAGTACTTC. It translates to CASSFSSSGRAIISYEQYF.

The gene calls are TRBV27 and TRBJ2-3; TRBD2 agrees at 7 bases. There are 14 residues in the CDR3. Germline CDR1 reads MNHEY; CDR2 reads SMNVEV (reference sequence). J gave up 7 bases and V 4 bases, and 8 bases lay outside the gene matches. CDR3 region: CASSSRDYDYTQYF. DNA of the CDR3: TGTGCCAGCAGTTCCCGGGACTACGACTATACGCAGTATTTT.

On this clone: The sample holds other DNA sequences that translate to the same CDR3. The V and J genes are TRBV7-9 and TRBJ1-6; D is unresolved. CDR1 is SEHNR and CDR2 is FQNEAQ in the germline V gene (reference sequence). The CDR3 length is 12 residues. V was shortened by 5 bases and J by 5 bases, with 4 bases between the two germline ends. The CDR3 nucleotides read TGTGCCAGCAGCCGCGATAATTCACCCCTCCACTTT. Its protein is CASSRDNSPLHF. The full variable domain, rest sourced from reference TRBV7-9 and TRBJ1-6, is DTGVSQNPRHKITKRGQNVTFRCDPISEHNRLYWYRQTLGQGPEFLTYFQNEAQLEKSRLLSDRFSAERPKGSFSTLEIQRTEQGDSAMYLCASSRDNSPLHFGNGTRLTVT.

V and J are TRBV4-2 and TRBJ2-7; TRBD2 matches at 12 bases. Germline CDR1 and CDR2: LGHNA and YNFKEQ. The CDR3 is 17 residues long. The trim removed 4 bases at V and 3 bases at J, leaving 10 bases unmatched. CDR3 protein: CASSRRLAGDAVYEQYF. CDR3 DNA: TGTGCCAGCAGCCGCCGACTAGCGGGGGACGCTGTCTACGAGCAGTACTTC.

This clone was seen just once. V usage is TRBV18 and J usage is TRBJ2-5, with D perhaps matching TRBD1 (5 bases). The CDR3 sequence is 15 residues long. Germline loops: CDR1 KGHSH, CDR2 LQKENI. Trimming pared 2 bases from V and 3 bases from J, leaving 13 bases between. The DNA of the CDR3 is TGTGCCAGCTCACCATACCAGGGTGGGGAAGAGACCCAGTACTTC. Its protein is CASSPYQGGEETQYF.

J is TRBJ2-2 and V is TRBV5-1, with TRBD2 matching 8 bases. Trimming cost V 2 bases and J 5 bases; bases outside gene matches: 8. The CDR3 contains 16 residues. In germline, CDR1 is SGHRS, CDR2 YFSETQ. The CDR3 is CASSFKSGSWTGELFF. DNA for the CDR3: TGCGCCAGCAGCTTCAAAAGCGGGAGTTGGACCGGGGAGCTGTTTTTT. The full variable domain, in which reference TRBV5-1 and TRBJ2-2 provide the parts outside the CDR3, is KAGVTQTPRYLIKTRGQQVTLSCSPISGHRSVSWYQQTPGQGLQFLFEYFSETQRNKGNFPGRFSGRQFSNSRSEMNVSTLELGDSALYLCASSFKSGSWTGELFFGEGSRLTVL.

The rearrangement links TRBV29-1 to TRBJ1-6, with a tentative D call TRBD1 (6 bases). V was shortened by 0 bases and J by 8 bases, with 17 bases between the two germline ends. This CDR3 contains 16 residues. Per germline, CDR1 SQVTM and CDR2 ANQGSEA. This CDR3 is CSVEDTSGERDSPLHF. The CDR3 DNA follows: TGCAGCGTTGAAGACACTTCAGGGGAGAGAGATTCACCCCTCCACTTT.

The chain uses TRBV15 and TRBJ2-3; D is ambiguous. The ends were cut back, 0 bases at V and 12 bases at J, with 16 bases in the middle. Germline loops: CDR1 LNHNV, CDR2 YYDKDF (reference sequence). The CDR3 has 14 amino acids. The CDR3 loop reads CATSRESRDLKQYF. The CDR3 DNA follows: TGTGCCACCAGCAGAGAAAGTAGAGACTTAAAACAGTATTTT.

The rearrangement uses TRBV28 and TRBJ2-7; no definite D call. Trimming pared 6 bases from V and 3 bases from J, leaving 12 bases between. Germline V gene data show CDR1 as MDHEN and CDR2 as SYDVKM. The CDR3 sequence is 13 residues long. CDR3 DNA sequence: TGTGCCAGCAGCCGGCAGGTTTACTACGAGCAGTACTTC. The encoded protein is CASSRQVYYEQYF. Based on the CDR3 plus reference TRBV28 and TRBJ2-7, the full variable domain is DVKVTQSSRYLVKRTGEKVFLECVQDMDHENMFWYRQDPGLGLRLIYFSYDVKMKEKGDIPEGYSVSREKKERFSLILESASTNQTSMYLCASSRQVYYEQYFGPGTRLTVT.

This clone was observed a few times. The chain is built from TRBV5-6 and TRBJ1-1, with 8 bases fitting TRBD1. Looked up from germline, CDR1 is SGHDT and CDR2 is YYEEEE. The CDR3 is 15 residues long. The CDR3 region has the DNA TGTGTTACCAGGGCCAGGGGGCCTACCGGCACTGAAGCTTTCTTT. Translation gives CVTRARGPTGTEAFF.

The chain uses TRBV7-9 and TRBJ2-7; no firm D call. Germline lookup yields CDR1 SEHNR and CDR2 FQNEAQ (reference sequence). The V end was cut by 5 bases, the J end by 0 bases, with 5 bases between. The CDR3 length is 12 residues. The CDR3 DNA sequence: TGTGCCAGCAGCCCTAGCTCCTACGAGCAGTACTTC. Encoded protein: CASSPSSYEQYF.

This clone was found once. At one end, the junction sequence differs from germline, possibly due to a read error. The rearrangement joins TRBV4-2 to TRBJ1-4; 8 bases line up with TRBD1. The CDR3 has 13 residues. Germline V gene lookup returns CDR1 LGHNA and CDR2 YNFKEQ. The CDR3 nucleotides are TGTGCCAGCAGCCCTCGGCCTAAGACGGGACAGGAATTT. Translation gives CASSPRPKTGQEF.

The CDR3 is CASSRDRGGGYTF. The CDR3, as DNA: TGTGCCAGCAGCCGAGACAGGGGAGGCGGCTACACCTTC. The rearrangement joins TRBV5-6 to TRBJ1-2; 8 bases are a match to TRBD1. Per the germline V gene, CDR1 is SGHDT and CDR2 is YYEEEE. The CDR3 has 13 amino acids. V gave up 4 bases and J gave up 8 bases; unmatched junction bases: 7.

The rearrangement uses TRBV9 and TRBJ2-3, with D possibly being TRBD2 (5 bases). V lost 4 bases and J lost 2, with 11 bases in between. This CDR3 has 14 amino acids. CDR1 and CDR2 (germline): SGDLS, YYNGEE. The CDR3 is CASSPDGLTDTQYF. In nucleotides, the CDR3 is TGTGCCAGCAGCCCCGATGGACTCACAGATACGCAGTATTTT.

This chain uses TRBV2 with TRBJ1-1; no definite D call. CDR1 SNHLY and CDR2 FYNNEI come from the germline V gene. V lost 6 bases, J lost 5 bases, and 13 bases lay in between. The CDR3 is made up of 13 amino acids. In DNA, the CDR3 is TGTGCCAGCAGGGCAACCCCGGGGACTGAAGCTTTCTTT. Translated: CASRATPGTEAFF. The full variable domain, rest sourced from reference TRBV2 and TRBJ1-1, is EPEVTQTPSHQVTQMGQEVILRCVPISNHLYFYWYRQILGQKVEFLVSFYNNEISEKSEIFDDQFSVERPDGSNFTLKIRSTKLEDSAMYFCASRATPGTEAFFGQGTRLTVV.

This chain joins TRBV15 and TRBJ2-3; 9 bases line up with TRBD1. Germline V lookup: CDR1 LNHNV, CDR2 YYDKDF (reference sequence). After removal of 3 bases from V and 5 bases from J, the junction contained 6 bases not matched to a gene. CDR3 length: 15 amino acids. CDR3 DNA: TGTGCCACCAGCAGGACAGGGGGTTGGGAAGATACGCAGTATTTT. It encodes CATSRTGGWEDTQYF.